One sample yielded the 20 T cell receptor beta chains listed below, sequenced in a study of identical twins. TCRdb analysed the 5' RACE reads with MiXCR anew, one entry per CDR3 protein. The repertoire holds approximately 1.8 million distinct CDR3 sequences, with around 29% as singletons. The sequencing input was cord blood. The receptors here all came from a newborn girl in good health.

This chain uses TRBV18 with TRBJ2-7; a weak D match, TRBD2 (6 bases). CDR3 size: 17 residues. Germline values: CDR1 KGHSH, CDR2 LQKENI. The V and J ends lost 0 bases and 0 bases respectively, with 15 bases between them. The CDR3 sequence is CASSPPLGGTHSYEQYF. The DNA for the CDR3 is TGTGCCAGCTCACCACCATTGGGGGGTACTCACTCCTACGAGCAGTACTTC. The full variable domain, its missing parts supplied by reference TRBV18 and TRBJ2-7, is NAGVMQNPRHLVRRRGQEARLRCSPMKGHSHVYWYRQLPEEGLKFMVYLQKENIIDESGMPKERFSAEFPKEGPSILRIQQVVRGDSAAYFCASSPPLGGTHSYEQYFGPGTRLTVT.

This clonotype was counted only a few times. The rearrangement joins TRBV28 to TRBJ2-7; TRBD2 matches 8 bases. Unmatched junction bases numbered 4, after V lost 8 bases and J lost 4 bases. CDR3 length: 12 residues. CDR1 and CDR2 from the germline V gene are MDHEN and SYDVKM. CDR3 nucleotides: TGTGCCAGCGAAAGCGGGAGTTACGAGCAGTACTTC. It encodes CASESGSYEQYF.

The chain employs TRBV24-1 and TRBJ1-2; 7 bases are a match to TRBD1. V shed 3 bases and J 2 bases; nucleotides not matched to a gene: 2. The CDR3 runs to 14 residues. CDR1 and CDR2 from the germline V gene are KGHDR and SFDVKD. CDR3 bases: TGTGCCACCAGTGATCCAGGGGGAAACTATGGCTACACCTTC. Translating it yields CATSDPGGNYGYTF.

This clonotype was seen a few times. This chain connects TRBV7-2 to TRBJ1-2; D is undetermined. This CDR3 has 13 amino acids. V lost 3 bases to trimming and J lost 2 bases, with 7 bases between them. Germline V lookup: CDR1 SGHTA, CDR2 FQGNSA. CDR3 sequence (DNA): TGTGCCAGCAGCTTCCACCTCAACTATGGCTACACCTTC. This codes for CASSFHLNYGYTF.

This clonotype was seen many times. The chain employs TRBV4-2 and TRBJ1-1; 7 bases align to TRBD1. The CDR3 totals 14 residues. Germline V gene lookup returns CDR1 LGHNA and CDR2 YNFKEQ. V lost 1 base, J lost 1 base, and 0 bases stayed unmatched. CDR3 sequence reads: CASSQGDRNTEAFF. In DNA form, the CDR3 reads TGTGCCAGCAGCCAAGGGGACAGGAACACTGAAGCTTTCTTT.

This clonotype showed up just a few times. The rearrangement joins TRBV29-1 to TRBJ2-3, with D possibly matching TRBD2 (6 bases). V was cut by 5 bases and J by 2 bases, with 17 bases left in between. The CDR3 runs to 15 residues. Germline V gene data show CDR1 as SQVTM and CDR2 as ANQGSEA. As DNA, the CDR3 is TGCAGCGTTAAAATAGCGGATACCTTCACAGATACGCAGTATTTT. Encoded protein: CSVKIADTFTDTQYF.

This clonotype was seen only once. Given a much more abundant clone one base away, this may be a read error. The chain carries TRBV2 and TRBJ2-1, with 8 bases aligning to TRBD2. The length of the CDR3 is 12 residues. Germline CDR1 SNHLY, CDR2 FYNNEI. This CDR3 is CTSSGTSNEQFF. In DNA, the CDR3 is TGTACCAGCAGTGGGACTAGCAATGAGCAGTTCTTC.

V gene TRBV18 combines with J gene TRBJ1-1; 8 bases are shared with TRBD1. Germline V lookup: CDR1 KGHSH, CDR2 LQKENI. The CDR3 consists of 16 residues. With V trimmed by 1 base and J by 1 base, 5 bases remained unmatched. CDR3 DNA: TGTGCCAGCTCACCACAGGGCACAGGGGGGAACACTGAAGCTTTCTTT. Translated: CASSPQGTGGNTEAFF.

Note on this clonotype: This likely comes from a read error, as the CDR3 has no conserved phenylalanine or tryptophan at its end. The V and J genes are TRBV6-1 and TRBJ2-5; the D gene is possibly TRBD1 (6 bases). Trimming removed 5 bases from V and 2 bases from J, with 15 bases in between. The CDR3 totals 15 residues. The germline V gene encodes CDR1 MNHNS and CDR2 SASEGT. DNA for the CDR3: TGTGCCAGCAGTTCGACAGGACTGCCTCAAGAGACCCAGTACTTG. Its translation is CASSSTGLPQETQYL.

This sequence joins TRBV20-1 and TRBJ2-5; 8 bases are shared with TRBD2. This CDR3 has 12 residues. Germline V CDR1 and CDR2: DFQATT, SNEGSKA (reference sequence). With 5 bases clipped from V and 11 bases from J, the junction kept 10 bases outside the gene matches. CDR3 sequence (DNA): TGCAGTGCTCCCCAGGGAGCGGGGGTGCAGTACTTC. Its protein product is CSAPQGAGVQYF.

The V call is TRBV4-1, the J call TRBJ1-2; the match to TRBD1 covers 8 bases. V trimming: 5 bases; J trimming: 2 bases; junction bases outside the gene matches: 16. The CDR3 loop spans 18 amino acids. CDR1 and CDR2 (germline): MGHRA, YSYEKL. This CDR3 reads CASSVNSQQGARNYGYTF. The CDR3 DNA sequence: TGCGCCAGCAGCGTTAATTCCCAGCAGGGGGCCAGGAACTATGGCTACACCTTC.

V is TRBV4-2 and J is TRBJ2-3, with 7 bases identical to TRBD1. The CDR3 loop spans 16 amino acids. Germline CDR1 LGHNA, CDR2 YNFKEQ. J lost 0 bases, V lost 3 bases, and 6 bases had no gene match. CDR3 nucleotides: TGTGCCAGCAGCCACGAGAAGGGGGCTAGCACAGATACGCAGTATTTT. Its protein is CASSHEKGASTDTQYF.

This clonotype came up a few times. This rearrangement joins TRBV20-1 to TRBJ2-4, with TRBD2 matching 12 bases. The CDR3 is 14 residues long. Trimming cost V 2 bases and J 13 bases; bases outside gene matches: 9. Germline CDR1 and CDR2: DFQATT and SNEGSKA (reference sequence). CDR3 residues: CSARSRLAGVEQYF. Here the CDR3 DNA reads TGCAGTGCTAGAAGTCGACTAGCGGGAGTTGAGCAGTACTTC.

The chain joins TRBV3-1 to TRBJ1-1; D gene ambiguous. Trimming shortened V by 3 bases and J by 4 bases, and 9 bases separated the two germline ends. The CDR3 is made up of 13 amino acids. Germline values: CDR1 LGHDT, CDR2 YNNKEL (reference sequence). In nucleotides, the CDR3 is TGTGCCAGCAGCCATTTCGAGGGCACTGAAGCTTTCTTT. Its translation is CASSHFEGTEAFF.

In this sample, this clonotype turned up a few times. This chain connects TRBV24-1 to TRBJ2-7; D is unclear. The CDR3 is 12 residues long. Per the germline V gene, CDR1 is KGHDR and CDR2 is SFDVKD. V lost 3 bases and J lost 6, with 8 bases in between. CDR3 DNA sequence: TGTGCCACCAGTGATCTAGTAGGCGAGCAGTACTTC. Its protein is CATSDLVGEQYF.

This clonotype was observed once. The rearrangement joins TRBV12-3 or TRBV12-4 to TRBJ1-3; no clear D. The length of the CDR3 is 15 residues. Trimming took off 0 bases at V and 0 bases at J, with 6 bases between the two ends. CDR3 protein: CASSLAHSSGNTIYF. CDR3 DNA sequence: TGTGCCAGCAGTTTAGCGCACAGCTCTGGAAACACCATATATTTT.

This chain joins TRBV20-1 and TRBJ2-3; 7 bases are a match to TRBD2. Germline CDR1 is DFQATT and CDR2 is SNEGSKA (reference sequence). This CDR3 contains 15 residues. V dropped 2 bases and J dropped 3; count of bases not matched to a gene: 8. CDR3 sequence reads: CSARNWGGSTDTQYF. In DNA, the CDR3 is TGCAGTGCTAGAAATTGGGGAGGGAGTACAGATACGCAGTATTTT.

The chain carries TRBV9 and TRBJ2-1; D call uncertain. The V and J ends lost 4 bases and 13 bases respectively, with 18 bases between them. The CDR3 is 13 residues long. Germline CDR1 SGDLS, CDR2 YYNGEE. This chain's CDR3 is CASSFGSKETQFF. CDR3 nucleotides: TGTGCCAGCAGCTTCGGATCGAAAGAGACCCAGTTCTTC.

This sequence joins TRBV5-6 and TRBJ2-7; unclear D gene. V lost 4 bases to trimming and J lost 4 bases, with 9 bases between them. This CDR3 region has 12 residues. The germline V gene encodes CDR1 SGHDT and CDR2 YYEEEE. The CDR3, as DNA: TGTGCCAGCAGCCAGCAGCTATACGAGCAGTACTTC. It is translated as CASSQQLYEQYF.

There are a few counts of this clonotype. J is TRBJ2-1 and V is TRBV7-2, with unresolved D. V was shortened by 2 bases and J by 4 bases, with 6 bases between the two germline ends. The CDR3 sequence is 13 residues long. The germline V gene has CDR1 SGHTA and CDR2 FQGNSA. The DNA of the CDR3 is TGTGCCAGCAGCTTACTAAAATACAATGAGCAGTTCTTC. Residues: CASSLLKYNEQFF. Full variable domain (rest looked up from reference TRBV7-2 and TRBJ2-1): GAGVSQSPSNKVTEKGKDVELRCDPISGHTALYWYRQSLGQGLEFLIYFQGNSAPDKSGLPSDRFSAERTGGSVSTLTIQRTQQEDSAVYLCASSLLKYNEQFFGPGTRLTVL.